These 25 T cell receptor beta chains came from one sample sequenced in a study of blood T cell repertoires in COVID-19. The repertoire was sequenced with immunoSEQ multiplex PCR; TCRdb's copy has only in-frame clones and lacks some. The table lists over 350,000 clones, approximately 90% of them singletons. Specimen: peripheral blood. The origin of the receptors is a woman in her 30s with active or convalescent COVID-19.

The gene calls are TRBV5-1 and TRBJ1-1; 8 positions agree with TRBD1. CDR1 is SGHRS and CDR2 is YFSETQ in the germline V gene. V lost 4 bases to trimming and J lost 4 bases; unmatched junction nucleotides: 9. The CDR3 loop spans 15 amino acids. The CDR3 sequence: CASSGGTGAATEAFF. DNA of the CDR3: TGCGCCAGCAGCGGCGGGACAGGCGCGGCCACTGAAGCTTTCTTT.

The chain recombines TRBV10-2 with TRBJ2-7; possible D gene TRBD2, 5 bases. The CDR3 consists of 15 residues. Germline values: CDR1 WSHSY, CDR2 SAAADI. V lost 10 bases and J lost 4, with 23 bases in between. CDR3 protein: CATRMGIKGAYEQYF. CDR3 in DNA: TGCGCCACCAGAATGGGGATTAAGGGAGCGTACGAGCAGTACTTC.

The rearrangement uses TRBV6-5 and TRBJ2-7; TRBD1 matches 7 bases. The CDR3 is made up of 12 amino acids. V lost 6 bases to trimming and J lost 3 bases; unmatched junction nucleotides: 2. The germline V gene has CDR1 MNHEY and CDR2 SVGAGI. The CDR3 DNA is TGTGCCAGCAGAGGGACAGTCTACGAGCAGTACTTC. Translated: CASRGTVYEQYF.

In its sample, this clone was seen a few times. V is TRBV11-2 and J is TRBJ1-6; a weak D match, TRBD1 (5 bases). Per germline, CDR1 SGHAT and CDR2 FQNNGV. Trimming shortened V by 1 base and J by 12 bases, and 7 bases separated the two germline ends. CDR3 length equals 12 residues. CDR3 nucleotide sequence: TGTGCCAGCAGCTTAGGGCAGGGACCCCTCCACTTT. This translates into CASSLGQGPLHF.

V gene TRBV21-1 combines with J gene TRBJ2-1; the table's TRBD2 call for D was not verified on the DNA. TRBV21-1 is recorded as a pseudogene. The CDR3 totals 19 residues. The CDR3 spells CASSTKGPSGSGPSGEQFF. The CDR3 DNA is TGTGCCAGCAGCACTAAAGGTCCTAGCGGGAGTGGGCCCTCGGGTGAGCAGTTCTTC.

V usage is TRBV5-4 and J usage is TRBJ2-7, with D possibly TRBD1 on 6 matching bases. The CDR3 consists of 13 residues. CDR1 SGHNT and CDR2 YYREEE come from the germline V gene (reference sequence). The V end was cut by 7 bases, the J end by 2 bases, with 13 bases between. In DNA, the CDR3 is TGTGCCAGCTACCGGGACATAACCTACGAGCAGTACTTC. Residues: CASYRDITYEQYF.

CDR3 bases: TGCGCCAGCAGTGAGTCGAAGGCAGGGGGAGGCTACACCTTC. As protein: CASSESKAGGGYTF. This rearrangement joins TRBV10-1 to TRBJ1-2; the match to TRBD1 covers 7 bases. The length of the CDR3 is 14 residues. V shed 0 bases, J shed 8 bases, and the junction held 6 bases outside the gene matches. Looked up from germline, CDR1 is WNHNN and CDR2 is SYGVQD (reference sequence).

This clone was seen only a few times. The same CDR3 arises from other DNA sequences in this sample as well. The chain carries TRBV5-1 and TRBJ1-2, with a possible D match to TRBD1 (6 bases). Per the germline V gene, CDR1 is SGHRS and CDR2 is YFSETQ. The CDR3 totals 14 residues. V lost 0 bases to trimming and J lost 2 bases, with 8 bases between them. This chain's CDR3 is CASSLGQGNYGYTF. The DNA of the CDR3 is TGCGCCAGCAGCTTGGGTCAGGGGAACTATGGCTACACCTTC.

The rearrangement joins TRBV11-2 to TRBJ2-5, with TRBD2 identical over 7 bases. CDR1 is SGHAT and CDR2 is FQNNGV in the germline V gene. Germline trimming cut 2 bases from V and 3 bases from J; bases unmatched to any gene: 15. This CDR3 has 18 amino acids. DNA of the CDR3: TGTGCCAGCAGCTTAACTCTGGGGGGAGGGGCTATTGAAGAGACCCAGTACTTC. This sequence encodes CASSLTLGGGAIEETQYF. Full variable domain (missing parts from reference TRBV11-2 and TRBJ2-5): EAGVAQSPRYKIIEKRQSVAFWCNPISGHATLYWYQQILGQGPKLLIQFQNNGVVDDSQLPKDRFSAERLKGVDSTLKIQPAKLEDSAVYLCASSLTLGGGAIEETQYFGPGTRLLVL.

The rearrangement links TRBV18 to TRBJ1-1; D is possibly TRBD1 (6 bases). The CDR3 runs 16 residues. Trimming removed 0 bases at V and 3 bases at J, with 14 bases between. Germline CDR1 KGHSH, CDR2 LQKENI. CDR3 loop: CASSPPNRVQDTEAFF. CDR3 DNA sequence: TGTGCCAGCTCACCACCAAACAGGGTTCAGGACACTGAAGCTTTCTTT.

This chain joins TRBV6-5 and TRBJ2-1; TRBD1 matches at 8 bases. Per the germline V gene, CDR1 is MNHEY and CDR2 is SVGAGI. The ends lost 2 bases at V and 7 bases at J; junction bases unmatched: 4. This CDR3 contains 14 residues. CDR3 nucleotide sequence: TGTGCCAGCAGTTACGGACAGGGCTGGAATGAGCAGTTCTTC. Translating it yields CASSYGQGWNEQFF.

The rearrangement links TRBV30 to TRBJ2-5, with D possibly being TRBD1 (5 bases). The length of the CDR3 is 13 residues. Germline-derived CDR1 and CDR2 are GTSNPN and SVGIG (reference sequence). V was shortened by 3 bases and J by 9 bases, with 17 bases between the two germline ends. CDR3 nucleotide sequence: TGTGCCTGGAGCCTGGGGCTCTATAACCCCCAGTACTTC. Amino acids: CAWSLGLYNPQYF.

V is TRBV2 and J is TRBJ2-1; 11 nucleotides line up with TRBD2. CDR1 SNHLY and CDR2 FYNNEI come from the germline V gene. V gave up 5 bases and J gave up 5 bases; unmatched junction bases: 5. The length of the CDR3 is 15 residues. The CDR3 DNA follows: TGTGCCAGCAGTACTAGCGGGGGATACGACAATGAGCAGTTCTTC. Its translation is CASSTSGGYDNEQFF.

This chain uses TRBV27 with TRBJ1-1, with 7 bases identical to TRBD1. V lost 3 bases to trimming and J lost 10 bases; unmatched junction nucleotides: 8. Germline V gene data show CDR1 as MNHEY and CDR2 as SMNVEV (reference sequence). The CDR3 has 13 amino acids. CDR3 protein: CASSFTNQGGAFF. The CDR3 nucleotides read TGTGCCAGCAGTTTCACAAATCAGGGGGGAGCTTTCTTT.

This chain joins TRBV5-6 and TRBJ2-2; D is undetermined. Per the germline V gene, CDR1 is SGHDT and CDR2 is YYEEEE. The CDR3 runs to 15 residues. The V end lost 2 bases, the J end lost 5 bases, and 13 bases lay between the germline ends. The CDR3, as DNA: TGTGCCAGCAGCTTTGTAACAGCCTTTACCGGGGAGCTGTTTTTT. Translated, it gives CASSFVTAFTGELFF. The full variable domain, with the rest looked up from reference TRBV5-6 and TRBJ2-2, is DAGVTQSPTHLIKTRGQQVTLRCSPKSGHDTVSWYQQALGQGPQFIFQYYEEEERQRGNFPDRFSGHQFPNYSSELNVNALLLGDSALYLCASSFVTAFTGELFFGEGSRLTVL.

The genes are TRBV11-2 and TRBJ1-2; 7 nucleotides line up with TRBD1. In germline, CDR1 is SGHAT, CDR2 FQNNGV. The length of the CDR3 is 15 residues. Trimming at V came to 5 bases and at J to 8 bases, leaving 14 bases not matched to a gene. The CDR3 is CASSPGAGGIKGYTF. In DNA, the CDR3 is TGTGCCAGCAGCCCAGGGGCAGGGGGAATAAAAGGCTACACCTTC.

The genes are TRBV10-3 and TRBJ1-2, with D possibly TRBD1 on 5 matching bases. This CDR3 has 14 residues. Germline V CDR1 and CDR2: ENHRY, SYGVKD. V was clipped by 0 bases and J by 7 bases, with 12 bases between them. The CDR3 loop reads CAISESGGRGGYTF. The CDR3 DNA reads TGTGCCATCAGTGAGTCGGGGGGACGCGGTGGCTACACCTTC.

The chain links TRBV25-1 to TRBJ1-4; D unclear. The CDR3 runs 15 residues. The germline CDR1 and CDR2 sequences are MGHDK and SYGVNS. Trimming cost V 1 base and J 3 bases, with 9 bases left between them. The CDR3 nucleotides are TGTGCCAGCAGTGAATTATACAGTTCTAATGAAAAACTGTTTTTT. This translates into CASSELYSSNEKLFF.

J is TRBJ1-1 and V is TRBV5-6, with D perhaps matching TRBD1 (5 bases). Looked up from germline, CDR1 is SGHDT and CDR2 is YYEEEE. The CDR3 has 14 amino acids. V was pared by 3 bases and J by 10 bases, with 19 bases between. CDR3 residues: CASSWGVPGGAAFF. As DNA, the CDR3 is TGTGCCAGCAGCTGGGGAGTCCCGGGCGGGGCAGCTTTCTTT.

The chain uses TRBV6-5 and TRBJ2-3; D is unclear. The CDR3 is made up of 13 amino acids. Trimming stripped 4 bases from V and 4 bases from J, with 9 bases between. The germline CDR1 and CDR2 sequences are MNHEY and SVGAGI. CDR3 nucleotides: TGTGCCAGCAGTTCCTCGGGCGCAGATACGCAGTATTTT. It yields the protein CASSSSGADTQYF.

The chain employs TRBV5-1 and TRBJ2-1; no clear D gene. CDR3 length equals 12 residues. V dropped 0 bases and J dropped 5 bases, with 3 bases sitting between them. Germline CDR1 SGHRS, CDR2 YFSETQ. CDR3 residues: CASSLGDNEQFF. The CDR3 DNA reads TGCGCCAGCAGCTTGGGAGACAATGAGCAGTTCTTC. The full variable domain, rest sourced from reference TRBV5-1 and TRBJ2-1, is KAGVTQTPRYLIKTRGQQVTLSCSPISGHRSVSWYQQTPGQGLQFLFEYFSETQRNKGNFPGRFSGRQFSNSRSEMNVSTLELGDSALYLCASSLGDNEQFFGPGTRLTVL.

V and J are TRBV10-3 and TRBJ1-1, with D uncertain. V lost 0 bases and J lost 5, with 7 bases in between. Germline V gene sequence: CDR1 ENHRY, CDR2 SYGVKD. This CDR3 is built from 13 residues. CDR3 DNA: TGTGCCATCAGTGAGTCTGCGGGGACTGAAGCTTTCTTT. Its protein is CAISESAGTEAFF.

Here the CDR3 reads CASSYSGGYTEAFF. CDR3 nucleotides: TGTGCCAGCAGTTACTCGGGGGGTTACACTGAAGCTTTCTTT. The chain employs TRBV6-5 and TRBJ1-1; tentatively, D is TRBD1 (5 bases). The CDR3 sequence is 14 residues long. With 0 bases removed from V and 3 bases from J, the gap between germline ends came to 8 bases. Germline V gene sequence: CDR1 MNHEY, CDR2 SVGAGI.

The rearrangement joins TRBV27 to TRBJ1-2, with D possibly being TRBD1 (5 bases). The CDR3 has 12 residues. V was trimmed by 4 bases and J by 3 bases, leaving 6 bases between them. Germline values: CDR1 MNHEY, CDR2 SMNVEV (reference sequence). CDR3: CASSSGYYGYTF. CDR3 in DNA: TGTGCCAGCAGTTCAGGGTACTATGGCTACACCTTC.

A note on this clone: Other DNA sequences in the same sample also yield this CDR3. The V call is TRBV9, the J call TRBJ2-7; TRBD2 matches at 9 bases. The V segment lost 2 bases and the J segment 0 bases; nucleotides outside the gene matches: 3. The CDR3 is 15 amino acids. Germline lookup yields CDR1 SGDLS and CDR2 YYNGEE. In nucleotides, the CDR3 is TGTGCCAGCAGCGTCGGAGCGGGGGGCTCCTACGAGCAGTACTTC. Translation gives CASSVGAGGSYEQYF.